Listed here are 12 T cell receptor beta chains from one sample, sequenced in a study of T cell repertoires in cytomegalovirus infection. Via MiXCR, TCRdb re-called the reads, giving one row per CDR3 protein. Of about 140,000 distinct CDR3 sequences listed, roughly 6% are singletons. Sequencing was performed on PBMCs. All receptors come from a human donor in good health (CMV status not recorded). Some clones in this sample may be carry-over from other donors' samples.

The rearrangement uses TRBV3-1 and TRBJ1-5; perhaps TRBD1 as D (5 bases). The CDR3 covers 18 residues. V was shortened by 0 bases and J by 2 bases, with 17 bases between the two germline ends. Per germline, CDR1 LGHDT and CDR2 YNNKEL (reference sequence). This CDR3 is CASSQEGGVGWGNQPQHF. The CDR3 bases are TGTGCCAGCAGCCAAGAAGGAGGGGTCGGATGGGGCAATCAGCCCCAGCATTTT. The full variable domain, rest sourced from reference TRBV3-1 and TRBJ1-5, is DTAVSQTPKYLVTQMGNDKSIKCEQNLGHDTMYWYKQDSKKFLKIMFSYNNKELIINETVPNRFSPKSPDKAHLNLHINSLELGDSAVYFCASSQEGGVGWGNQPQHFGDGTRLSIL.

This sequence joins TRBV11-2 and TRBJ2-5; TRBD1 matches at 10 bases. Germline-derived CDR1 and CDR2 are SGHAT and FQNNGV. This CDR3 is 17 amino acids long. Trimming removed 0 bases from V and 3 bases from J; junction bases left unmatched: 7. This chain's CDR3 is CASSLDLGQGVEETQYF. CDR3 coding DNA: TGTGCCAGCAGCTTAGATTTAGGACAGGGGGTTGAAGAGACCCAGTACTTC.

There are a few counts of this clonotype. The V gene is TRBV20-1, the J gene TRBJ2-3; tentatively, D is TRBD1 (5 bases). V was cut by 5 bases and J by 0 bases, with 15 bases left in between. The V gene's germline CDR1 is DFQATT and CDR2 SNEGSKA (reference sequence). The CDR3 runs to 15 residues. DNA of the CDR3: TGCAGTGCTTCAAGACAGAGAACTAGCACAGATACGCAGTATTTT. Translating it yields CSASRQRTSTDTQYF.

In this sample, this clonotype turned up many times. The DNA for the CDR3 is TGTGCCAGCAGCTTAGTAGCGTTCGATGAGCAGTTCTTC. Residues: CASSLVAFDEQFF. V and J are TRBV7-3 and TRBJ2-1, with D possibly TRBD2 on 5 matching bases. V lost 2 bases and J lost 8, with 10 bases in between. The CDR3 is 13 residues long. Germline lookup yields CDR1 SGHTA and CDR2 FQGTGA.

This clonotype was seen only a few times. The V and J genes are TRBV6-2 or TRBV6-3 and TRBJ1-5; unclear D gene. The CDR3 is made up of 13 amino acids. Germline V gene lookup returns CDR1 MNHEY and CDR2 SVGEGT. Trimming removed 4 bases at V and 3 bases at J, with 7 bases between. The DNA of the CDR3 is TGTGCCAGCAGTTCGGGGAACAATCAGCCCCAGCATTTT. As protein: CASSSGNNQPQHF.

This clonotype was recorded many times. The chain recombines TRBV7-9 with TRBJ2-7; 9 bases agree with TRBD1. Losses at the gene ends were 7 bases for V and 4 bases for J; bases not matched to a gene: 8. Germline CDR1 SEHNR, CDR2 FQNEAQ (reference sequence). CDR3 length equals 14 residues. The CDR3 DNA is TGTGCCAGCACCCCCGTACAGGGGGCTTACGAGCAGTACTTC. Its translation: CASTPVQGAYEQYF. Variable domain in full (rest from reference TRBV7-9 and TRBJ2-7): DTGVSQNPRHKITKRGQNVTFRCDPISEHNRLYWYRQTLGQGPEFLTYFQNEAQLEKSRLLSDRFSAERPKGSFSTLEIQRTEQGDSAMYLCASTPVQGAYEQYFGPGTRLTVT.

This clonotype was counted many times. The chain uses TRBV7-6 and TRBJ2-4, with TRBD2 matching over 7 bases. After removal of 3 bases from V and 7 bases from J, the junction contained 9 bases not matched to a gene. The CDR3 totals 15 residues. Looked up from germline, CDR1 is SGHVS and CDR2 is FNYEAQ. The CDR3 spells CASSLDPGTTNIQYF. As DNA, the CDR3 is TGTGCCAGCAGCTTGGACCCCGGGACTACTAACATTCAGTACTTC.

A remark on this clonotype: This may stem from a read error, because a much larger clone lies one nucleotide away. The chain couples TRBV6-1 to TRBJ2-5; 7 bases are shared with TRBD2. There are 14 residues in the CDR3. V lost 9 bases to trimming and J lost 5 bases; unmatched junction nucleotides: 12. From germline, CDR1 is MNHNS and CDR2 SASEGT. The CDR3 nucleotides are TGTGCCAGGAGAGAACCGGGACTACCCGAGACCCAGTACTTC. Translated: CARREPGLPETQYF.

A word on this clonotype: This clone may be a read error of a much larger clone one base away. This sequence joins TRBV6-2 or TRBV6-3 and TRBJ2-1, with a tentative D call TRBD1 (5 bases). Germline V gene sequence: CDR1 MNHEY, CDR2 SVGEGT. This CDR3 comprises 13 residues. CDR3 amino acids: CAGRVLRANEQFF. The CDR3, as DNA: TGTGCCGGCAGGGTCCTCAGGGCGAATGAGCAGTTCTTC.

This clonotype has at least ten counts. CDR3 protein: CASSTPNTGLGQYF. The CDR3 coding sequence is TGTGCCAGCAGCACCCCCAATACAGGGCTAGGGCAGTACTTC. This chain links TRBV7-2 with TRBJ2-7; D perhaps matches TRBD1 (6 bases). The germline V gene has CDR1 SGHTA and CDR2 FQGNSA. Trimming stripped 5 bases from V and 9 bases from J, with 20 bases between. The CDR3 is 14 residues long.

This clonotype appeared many times. The V call is TRBV6-5, the J call TRBJ1-6, with TRBD1 matching 10 bases. Germline CDR1 MNHEY, CDR2 SVGAGI. The J segment lost 9 bases and the V segment lost 1 base, leaving 18 bases of the junction unmatched. The CDR3 consists of 20 residues. The CDR3 DNA reads TGTGCCAGCAGTTACTGGAAAGTGGGACAGGGGAACCGAGCGCGTTCACCCCTCCACTTT. Amino acids: CASSYWKVGQGNRARSPLHF.

This clonotype was seen ten or more times. The gene calls are TRBV19 and TRBJ1-1, with unresolved D. This CDR3 has 12 residues. Germline values: CDR1 LNHDA, CDR2 SQIVND (reference sequence). The V end was cut by 4 bases, the J end by 7 bases, with 10 bases between. CDR3 coding DNA: TGTGCCAGTAGTAAGAAAGACGGTGAAGCTTTCTTT. Translation gives CASSKKDGEAFF.